Shown below are 13 T cell receptor beta chains from a single sample sequenced in a study of cytomegalovirus exposure and HLA in healthy donors. 13 Jbeta primers and 60 Vbeta primers were used for the PCR. This table comes from immunoSEQ multiplex PCR, and its TCRdb copy is limited to in-frame clones, with some not included. The sample includes over 80,000 clones, 65% to 75% of them seen just once. Sequenced sample: PBMCs. These receptors were obtained from a female donor in good health and CMV-seropositive.

The DNA of the CDR3 is TGTGCCAGCGATAGGGGACAGATGAACACTGAAGCTTTCTTT. It yields the protein CASDRGQMNTEAFF. The chain couples TRBV7-6 to TRBJ1-1; TRBD1 matches 7 bases. The CDR3 totals 14 residues. V dropped 8 bases and J dropped 0; count of bases not matched to a gene: 6. CDR1 and CDR2 from the germline V gene are SGHVS and FNYEAQ.

This chain links TRBV5-5 with TRBJ2-5, with TRBD2 as a possible D gene (7 bases). Trimming shortened V by 4 bases and J by 0 bases, and 16 bases separated the two germline ends. CDR3 size: 16 residues. Germline V lookup: CDR1 SGHKS, CDR2 YYEKEE (reference sequence). The CDR3 sequence: CASSGGGRGHQETQYF. The CDR3 DNA sequence: TGTGCCAGCAGCGGAGGGGGGCGGGGGCACCAAGAGACCCAGTACTTC.

V is TRBV4-1 and J is TRBJ2-1; 7 nucleotides agree with TRBD2. V was pared by 5 bases and J by 3 bases, with 7 bases of the junction left unmatched. The germline CDR1 and CDR2 sequences are MGHRA and YSYEKL. This CDR3 comprises 15 residues. CDR3 coding DNA: TGCGCCAGCAGCGCTTCTAGCGGTGACTACAATGAGCAGTTCTTC. Amino acid sequence: CASSASSGDYNEQFF.

This sequence joins TRBV9 and TRBJ2-5; tentatively, D is TRBD1 (7 bases). Trimming left V 0 bases short and J 5 bases short, with 14 bases between. The germline gives CDR1 SGDLS, CDR2 YYNGEE. The CDR3 sequence is 15 residues long. CDR3 DNA: TGTGCCAGCAGCGTAGGCGGAGGGGGCATTGAGACCCAGTACTTC. This gives the protein CASSVGGGGIETQYF.

The chain combines TRBV5-1 with TRBJ1-1; D gene unclear. The germline V gene encodes CDR1 SGHRS and CDR2 YFSETQ. CDR3 length: 14 residues. V gave up 0 bases and J gave up 6 bases, with 12 bases separating them. CDR3 in amino acids: CASSLARDESEAFF. CDR3 DNA sequence: TGCGCCAGCAGCTTGGCCCGGGATGAGTCTGAAGCTTTCTTT.

This sequence joins TRBV11-3 and TRBJ2-1; a possible D gene is TRBD2 (6 bases). Germline assignment: CDR1 SGHNT and CDR2 YENEEA. This CDR3 is 16 amino acids long. V shed 4 bases and J shed 3 bases, with 16 bases lying between them. The CDR3 bases are TGTGCCAGCAGCTCCCGTAGCGGAGCTAGCTACAATGAGCAGTTCTTC. Amino acids: CASSSRSGASYNEQFF.

Here the CDR3 DNA reads TGTGCCAGCAGTGAAGCTAGCGGGGGGGCCCTGGAGACCCAGTACTTC. Protein sequence: CASSEASGGALETQYF. The chain joins TRBV6-1 to TRBJ2-5; 11 positions match TRBD2. The CDR3 consists of 16 residues. J lost 5 bases, V lost 0 bases, and 5 bases had no gene match. Germline V gene lookup returns CDR1 MNHNS and CDR2 SASEGT.

The chain uses TRBV30 and TRBJ2-3, with 8 positions matching TRBD1. The CDR3 is 11 residues long. V lost 4 bases, J lost 9 bases, and 3 bases stayed unmatched. CDR1 GTSNPN and CDR2 SVGIG come from the germline V gene (reference sequence). The CDR3 bases are TGTGCCTGGACTGCAGGGGGCACGCAGTATTTT. The encoded protein is CAWTAGGTQYF.

In its sample, this clone was seen a few times. The chain joins TRBV6-1 to TRBJ1-4, with 8 bases lining up with TRBD1. This CDR3 region has 15 residues. After removal of 2 bases from V and 8 bases from J, the junction contained 7 bases not matched to a gene. Germline CDR1 MNHNS, CDR2 SASEGT. Here the CDR3 DNA reads TGTGCCAGCAGTGAATCCCTACAGGGGGGGGAAAAACTGTTTTTT. It is translated as CASSESLQGGEKLFF.

The chain links TRBV4-3 to TRBJ2-3; 10 bases agree with TRBD2. CDR1 LGHNA and CDR2 YSLEER come from the germline V gene. This CDR3 region has 17 residues. V was clipped by 0 bases and J by 6 bases; unmatched bases: 9. This CDR3 reads CASSQEVQRGGRDTQYF. The CDR3 bases are TGCGCCAGCAGCCAAGAAGTCCAGCGGGGGGGCCGGGATACGCAGTATTTT.

This clone was seen a few times. The chain uses TRBV4-1 and TRBJ1-4; 10 nucleotides align to TRBD1. The CDR3 consists of 16 residues. The junction had 10 bases not matched to a gene; V was cut back by 2 bases and J by 10 bases. CDR1 and CDR2 from the germline V gene are MGHRA and YSYEKL. CDR3 in DNA: TGCGCCAGCAGCCAACCCCGGGACAGGGGATGGGGAAAACTGTTTTTT. Encoded protein: CASSQPRDRGWGKLFF.

In this sample, this clone turned up once. The chain joins TRBV29-1 to TRBJ1-1, with D possibly matching TRBD1 (5 bases). Trimming shortened V by 7 bases and J by 4 bases, and 19 bases separated the two germline ends. This CDR3 is 14 amino acids long. The V gene's germline CDR1 is SQVTM and CDR2 ANQGSEA. CDR3 nucleotide sequence: TGCAGCGCTCAGCTTGGGGGAGGGAGCACTGAAGCTTTCTTT. Translated: CSAQLGGGSTEAFF.

This chain connects TRBV9 to TRBJ1-2, with no clear D. The V and J ends lost 0 bases and 8 bases respectively, with 11 bases between them. The CDR3 consists of 13 residues. Germline CDR1 SGDLS, CDR2 YYNGEE. The CDR3 bases are TGTGCCAGCAGCGTAGGATCCAGGTGGGGCTACACCTTC. Protein product: CASSVGSRWGYTF.